This entry concerns a single T cell receptor beta chain. Time point here: approximately twelve months of natalizumab therapy. The control group, sampled over time, had multiple sclerosis, received natalizumab and did not develop PML. These data are taken from a study of multiple sclerosis patients with progressive multifocal leukoencephalopathy. Data came from immunoSEQ multiplex PCR; TCRdb stores just in-frame clones and leaves some out. The table shows 30,000 or so clones, with 90% occurring only once. The CDR3 runs to 14 residues. The V and J ends lost 5 bases and 4 bases, in that order; junction bases with no gene match: 6. The V gene's germline CDR1 is MNHNY and CDR2 SVGAGI (reference sequence).

The TCR comes from a human donor with multiple sclerosis. The chain uses TRBV6-6 and TRBJ1-2; 8 bases are shared with TRBD1. The input for sequencing was PBMCs, taken from a patient treated with natalizumab. The CDR3 sequence is CASSKDRGSYGYTF. DNA for the CDR3: TGTGCCAGCAGTAAAGACAGGGGATCCTATGGCTACACCTTC.